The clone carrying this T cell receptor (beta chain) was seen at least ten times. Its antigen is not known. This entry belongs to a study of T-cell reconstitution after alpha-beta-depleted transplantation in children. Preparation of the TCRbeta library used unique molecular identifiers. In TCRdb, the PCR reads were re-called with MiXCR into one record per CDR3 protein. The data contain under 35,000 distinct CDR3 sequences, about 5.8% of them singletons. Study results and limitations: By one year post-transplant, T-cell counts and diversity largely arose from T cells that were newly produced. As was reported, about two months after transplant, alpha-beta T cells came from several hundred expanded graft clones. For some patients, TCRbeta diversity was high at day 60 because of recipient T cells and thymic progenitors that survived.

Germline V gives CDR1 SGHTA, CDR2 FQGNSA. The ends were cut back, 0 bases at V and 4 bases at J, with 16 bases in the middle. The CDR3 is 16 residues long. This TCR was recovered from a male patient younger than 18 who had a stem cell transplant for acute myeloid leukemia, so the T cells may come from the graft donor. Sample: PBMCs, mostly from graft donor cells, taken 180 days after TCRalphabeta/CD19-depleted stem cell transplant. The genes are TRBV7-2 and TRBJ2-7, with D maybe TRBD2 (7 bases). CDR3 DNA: TGTGCCAGCAGCTTAGCGACAGGACTAGGGGCTTACGAGCAGTACTTC. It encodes CASSLATGLGAYEQYF.